These T cell receptor beta chains were read from a single sample in a study of shared clonotypes between healthy human individuals. Clones were read by immunoSEQ multiplex PCR, and TCRdb kept only the in-frame ones, dropping some. This repertoire shows some 2,100,000 clones, around 95% found once; its top ten account for roughly 0.13%. Sequencing input: naive CD4+ T cells sorted from blood. The source of these receptors is a man aged 18 to 30 in good health. Both conserved end residues are part of each CDR3. A D gene is named only where the DNA matches it firmly.

TRBJ1-2,TRBV6-1,.,14,CASIYKGVYYGYTF,TGTGCCAGCATCTACAAGGGAGTTTACTATGGCTACACCTTC
TRBJ1-3,TRBV6-1,.,14,CASSEGGGGNTIYF,TGTGCCAGCAGTGAAGGGGGCGGTGGAAACACCATATATTTT
TRBJ2-7,TRBV27,TRBD1,15,CASSWRQGQTYEQYF,TGTGCCAGCAGTTGGCGACAGGGGCAGACCTACGAGCAGTACTTC
TRBJ1-5,TRBV7-2,.,15,CASSLGGKGNQPQHF,TGTGCCAGCAGCTTGGGGGGCAAGGGGAATCAGCCCCAGCATTTT
TRBJ2-7,TRBV6-5,.,15,CASSYSGEATYEQYF,TGTGCCAGCAGTTACTCAGGAGAAGCAACCTACGAGCAGTACTTC
TRBJ1-1,TRBV10-3,.,13,CAISESVEAEAFF,TGTGCCATCAGTGAGTCGGTGGAAGCTGAAGCTTTCTTT
TRBJ1-2,TRBV6-5,.,16,CASSSFQVGMNYGYTF,TGTGCCAGCAGTTCCTTCCAGGTCGGGATGAACTATGGCTACACCTTC
TRBJ1-2,TRBV30,.,15,CAWSPLGGARGGYTF,TGTGCCTGGAGTCCCCTGGGAGGCGCTCGGGGAGGCTACACCTTC
TRBJ1-4,TRBV6-6,TRBD1,14,CASRKTGVFEKLFF,TGTGCCAGCAGAAAGACAGGGGTTTTCGAAAAACTGTTTTTT
TRBJ1-1,TRBV5-5,.,12,CASSLGLGEAFF,TGTGCCAGCAGCTTGGGTTTGGGTGAAGCTTTCTTT
TRBJ2-7,TRBV6-5,.,13,CASCRGRGYEQYF,TGTGCCAGCTGCAGGGGCAGGGGCTACGAGCAGTACTTC
TRBJ2-3,TRBV14,TRBD1,17,CASSQDPWTGRSDTQYF,TGTGCCAGCAGCCAAGATCCCTGGACAGGTCGATCAGATACGCAGTATTTT